These T cell receptor beta chains were read from a single sample in a study of shared clonotypes between healthy human individuals. Clones were sequenced by immunoSEQ multiplex PCR, and TCRdb holds only the in-frame ones, with some missing. In the table there are about 2.1 million clones, approximately 92% of which are singletons. The sample taken for sequencing was naive CD8+ T cells from PBMCs. The receptors originated from a man younger than 30 in good health. Some clones in this sample may be carry-over from other donors' samples. Both conserved end residues are part of each CDR3. The D gene is left open where the match is weak. Where a row states a size, it is once, few, many or the class of an expanded clone; other rows omit it.

d_gene,abundance,v_gene,j_gene,CDR3nt,CDR3aa
TRBD2,once,TRBV29-1,TRBJ2-5,TGCAGCGTTCGGTCAGCGGGACCCCAAGAGACCCAGTACTTC,CSVRSAGPQETQYF
.,.,TRBV9,TRBJ2-2,TGTGCCAGCAGCGTAGAGGGCAGCTTCACCGGGGAGCTGTTTTTT,CASSVEGSFTGELFF
.,.,TRBV7-8,TRBJ1-2,TGTGCCAGCAGCTCGGGGGGGTATGGCTACACCTTC,CASSSGGYGYTF
.,.,TRBV13,TRBJ2-1,TGTGCCAGCAGCACCACCCAGCCTAGAAATGAGCAGTTCTTC,CASSTTQPRNEQFF
.,.,TRBV7-2,TRBJ1-2,TGTGCCAGCAGCTGGGTCCCGAGGGGGAAGAATGGCTACACCTTC,CASSWVPRGKNGYTF
.,.,TRBV25-1,TRBJ1-3,TGTGCCAGCAGTGCGGTTGGACAGCACTCTGGAAACACCATATATTTT,CASSAVGQHSGNTIYF
TRBD1,.,TRBV5-1,TRBJ2-4,TGCGCCAGCAGCTTCCGATCGCCCGGGACAGGGGAGGCCAAAAACATTCAGTACTTC,CASSFRSPGTGEAKNIQYF
.,.,TRBV28,TRBJ1-5,TGTGCCAGCAGTTTATTGAGGGAAAAAGGGTGGATGGCCCAGCATTTT,CASSLLREKGWMAQHF
.,.,TRBV4-1,TRBJ2-7,TGCGCCAGCAGCCAATGGCAGCGCAATACGTCAGGCTACGAGCAGTACTTC,CASSQWQRNTSGYEQYF
TRBD1,few,TRBV4-1,TRBJ1-2,TGCGCCAGCAGCCAAGAAACAGGGGGCTACTATGGCTACACCTTC,CASSQETGGYYGYTF
TRBD1,.,TRBV5-8,TRBJ1-5,TGTGCCAGCACCCAGACAGGGGGCTCGGGTGGGGGCAATCAGCCCCAGCATTTT,CASTQTGGSGGGNQPQHF
.,.,TRBV19,TRBJ1-3,TGTGCCAGTAGTCCCGGGCCTGGAAACACCATATATTTT,CASSPGPGNTIYF
.,.,TRBV19,TRBJ2-7,TGTGCCAGTAGTATAGGCCTAGCGAACTACGAGCAGTACTTC,CASSIGLANYEQYF
.,.,TRBV4-1,TRBJ2-2,TGCGCCAGCAGCCAGAGGGACGGTACCGGGGAGCTGTTTTTT,CASSQRDGTGELFF
TRBD2,.,TRBV27,TRBJ2-3,TGTGCCAGCAGTTCACCGGGACTAGTTTTCACAGATACGCAGTATTTT,CASSSPGLVFTDTQYF
.,.,TRBV5-1,TRBJ2-5,TGCGCCAGCAGCTCCCAAGGGGCAGTCGGAGAGACCCAGTACTTC,CASSSQGAVGETQYF
.,.,TRBV2,TRBJ2-3,TGTGCCAGCAGTTACGACCCGCAGCACAGGGAGAGGAGGGCAGATACGCAGTATTTT,CASSYDPQHRERRADTQYF
TRBD1,.,TRBV29-1,TRBJ1-2,TGCAGCGTCGCGGGACAGGGGGACTATGGCTACACCTTC,CSVAGQGDYGYTF
TRBD1,few,TRBV19,TRBJ2-7,TGTGCCAGTAGTATGTTGACAGGGACCTACGAGCAGTACTTC,CASSMLTGTYEQYF
.,.,TRBV27,TRBJ2-7,TGTGCCAGCAGCCCTTTTGTGGGTAGCTCCTACGAGCAGTACTTC,CASSPFVGSSYEQYF
.,.,TRBV5-1,TRBJ1-1,TGCGCCAGCAGCCCGAAACCGGGGAACACTGAAGCTTTCTTT,CASSPKPGNTEAFF
TRBD1,.,TRBV28,TRBJ2-7,TGTGCCAGCACCACCAGCCGGACAGGGTGGTTCGAGCAGTACTTC,CASTTSRTGWFEQYF
TRBD1,.,TRBV11-2,TRBJ2-5,TGTGCCAGCAGCTCACGATTCAGACAGGGGGAGACCCAGTACTTC,CASSSRFRQGETQYF
TRBD1,.,TRBV19,TRBJ1-2,TGTGCCAGTAGTACCTATTCAGGGGGCCGGGATGGCTACACCTTC,CASSTYSGGRDGYTF
TRBD1,.,TRBV9,TRBJ2-1,TGTGCCAGCAGCGCCGGGACAGCATACAATGAGCAGTTCTTC,CASSAGTAYNEQFF
.,.,TRBV18,TRBJ2-7,TGTGCCAGCTCACCCCTGGGACCGGGGGACGAGCAGTACTTC,CASSPLGPGDEQYF
.,.,TRBV28,TRBJ1-2,TGTGCCAGCAGTGTAGGGTTGGGCCTCAATCGGAGGGACACCTTC,CASSVGLGLNRRDTF
TRBD1,.,TRBV6-5,TRBJ1-1,TGTGCCAGCAGTTACGACAGGGACATTCCTGAAGCTTTCTTT,CASSYDRDIPEAFF
.,.,TRBV7-9,TRBJ2-2,TGTGCCAGCAGCTTAGCCGGGGTCACCGGGGAGCTGTTTTTT,CASSLAGVTGELFF
TRBD2,.,TRBV6-1,TRBJ2-1,TGTGCCAGCAGTGAACTTGGGACTAGCGGGAGTTCGGGTAATGAGCAGTTCTTC,CASSELGTSGSSGNEQFF
.,few,TRBV27,TRBJ2-7,TGTGCCAGCAGTTTATCCGGGCTCTCCTACGAGCAGTACTTC,CASSLSGLSYEQYF
.,.,TRBV5-4,TRBJ2-3,TGTGCCAGCAGCTTGATCAGGGCAGATACGCAGTATTTT,CASSLIRADTQYF
TRBD2,.,TRBV4-3,TRBJ2-2,TGCGCCAGCAGCCAAGGCCCGCCGGGACTAGCTCCCGGGGAGCTGTTTTTT,CASSQGPPGLAPGELFF
.,.,TRBV18,TRBJ2-3,TGTGCCAGCTCACCACCAACAGGGTTGGGCACAGATACGCAGTATTTT,CASSPPTGLGTDTQYF
TRBD1,.,TRBV9,TRBJ2-4,TGTGCCAGCAGCCCCTACAGGGGAGCCAAAAACATTCAGTACTTC,CASSPYRGAKNIQYF
TRBD2,.,TRBV7-2,TRBJ2-1,TGTGCCAGCAGCTTCAGGACTAGCCAGGCCTACAATGAGCAGTTCTTC,CASSFRTSQAYNEQFF
.,once,TRBV28,TRBJ1-5,TGTGCCAGCAGTTTAGATGCCTTTGGCAATCAGCCCCAGCATTTT,CASSLDAFGNQPQHF
.,.,TRBV7-9,TRBJ2-2,TGTGCCAGCAGCTTCACTCGGCTAGCGAGCGGCACCGGGGAGCTGTTTTTT,CASSFTRLASGTGELFF
.,.,TRBV9,TRBJ1-5,TGTGCCAGCAGCGTAGACGGGGGGCATCAGCCCCAGCATTTT,CASSVDGGHQPQHF
.,once,TRBV4-1,TRBJ1-3,TGCGCCAGCAGCCAAGATAGCGGATTTGGAAACACCATATATTTT,CASSQDSGFGNTIYF
.,.,TRBV27,TRBJ1-2,TGTGCCAGCAGTTTGGGGGTGAACTATGGCTACACCTTC,CASSLGVNYGYTF
TRBD1,.,TRBV9,TRBJ1-2,TGTGCCAGCACACCCGGGACAGGGGTCTATGGCTACACCTTC,CASTPGTGVYGYTF
TRBD1,once,TRBV6-1,TRBJ1-1,TGTGCCAGCAGTGGGGGACAGGCGGGGGATCGGAACACTGAAGCTTTCTTT,CASSGGQAGDRNTEAFF
.,.,TRBV6-5,TRBJ1-1,TGTGCCAGCAGTTATCACACGGGGGGCCCTGAAGCTTTCTTT,CASSYHTGGPEAFF
.,.,TRBV11-2,TRBJ2-7,TGTGCCAGCAGTCCGGTTTTCGGGACCTACGAGCAGTACTTC,CASSPVFGTYEQYF
TRBD2,.,TRBV4-2,TRBJ2-1,TGTGCCAGCAGCCAAGCAATACTAGCGGGAGTCGGCTATGAGCAGTTCTTC,CASSQAILAGVGYEQFF
.,once,TRBV11-2,TRBJ1-5,TGTGCCAGCAGCTTAGAACTCGATCAGCCCCAGCATTTT,CASSLELDQPQHF
.,.,TRBV10-1,TRBJ1-2,TGCGCCAGCAGTCCCGGACAGCTAAACTATGGCTACACCTTC,CASSPGQLNYGYTF
TRBD2,.,TRBV9,TRBJ2-3,TGTGCCAGCAGCGTCGCGGGAGTTGGGGCAGATACGCAGTATTTT,CASSVAGVGADTQYF
.,.,TRBV30,TRBJ1-2,TGTGCCTGGAGTGTAGACCTCCATGGCTACACCTTC,CAWSVDLHGYTF
.,.,TRBV7-6,TRBJ2-7,TGTGCCAGCAGCTTAGGAGACGGCGGTTCCTACGAGCAGTACTTC,CASSLGDGGSYEQYF
.,once,TRBV11-2,TRBJ2-7,TGTGCCAGCAGCTATGACCGCGTTCCGCAGTACTTC,CASSYDRVPQYF
.,.,TRBV12-2,TRBJ1-1,TGTGCACCCAACACTGAAGCTTTCTTT,CAPNTEAFF
.,.,TRBV27,TRBJ1-1,TGTGCCAGCAGTTTCCAAGCTTTGAACACTGAAGCTTTCTTT,CASSFQALNTEAFF
.,.,TRBV7-9,TRBJ2-3,TGTGCCAGCAGCTTAGCTACAGATACGCAGTATTTT,CASSLATDTQYF
.,.,TRBV10-1,TRBJ2-3,TGCGCCAGCAGAAGGGACACGTCTTTGGGAGATACGCAGTATTTT,CASRRDTSLGDTQYF